The 31 T cell receptor beta chains below come from one sample, sequenced in a study of cytomegalovirus exposure and HLA in healthy donors. Primers: 60 Vbeta forward and 13 Jbeta reverse. Profiling relied on immunoSEQ multiplex PCR, and the TCRdb table lists in-frame clones only, not all of them. The data contain approximately 120,000 clones, roughly 80% of them seen just once; the ten biggest clones take up about 7.7%. Sequencing was performed on PBMCs. These receptor sequences come from a woman aged 45-65 years in good health and CMV-seropositive.

The chain combines TRBV15 with TRBJ2-2, with D perhaps TRBD2 (6 bases). From germline, CDR1 is LNHNV and CDR2 YYDKDF (reference sequence). Deletions cut 0 bases from V and 0 bases from J, with 8 bases between. CDR3 size: 16 residues. CDR3 sequence (DNA): TGTGCCACCAGCAGAGAGGGAGGAGCGAACACCGGGGAGCTGTTTTTT. Encoded protein: CATSREGGANTGELFF.

The genes are TRBV9 and TRBJ2-7; D gene ambiguous. Germline V CDR1 and CDR2: SGDLS, YYNGEE. With 0 bases removed from V and 1 base from J, the gap between germline ends came to 8 bases. This CDR3 spans 14 amino acids. The chain's CDR3 is CASSVDSQSYEQYF. The CDR3 DNA reads TGTGCCAGCAGCGTAGATAGCCAGTCCTACGAGCAGTACTTC.

The table lists this clone with a count of one. Sequence at one end of the junction differs from germline and may be a read error. The J gene is TRBJ2-6, the V gene TRBV5-1; weak D call: TRBD1 (5 bases). From germline, CDR1 is SGHRS and CDR2 YFSETQ. The CDR3 totals 16 residues. The CDR3 nucleotides are TGCGCCAGCAGCCTTGGACGCGGTACTGGGGCCAACGGCCTGACTTTC. As protein: CASSLGRGTGANGLTF. Full variable domain (remainder filled in from reference TRBV5-1 and TRBJ2-6): KAGVTQTPRYLIKTRGQQVTLSCSPISGHRSVSWYQQTPGQGLQFLFEYFSETQRNKGNFPGRFSGRQFSNSRSEMNVSTLELGDSALYLCASSLGRGTGANGLTFGAGSRLTVL.

This chain joins TRBV7-9 and TRBJ1-2, with D tentatively TRBD1 (6 bases). CDR3 length equals 17 residues. Germline V gives CDR1 SEHNR, CDR2 FQNEAQ (reference sequence). The V end lost 1 base, the J end lost 5 bases, and 20 bases lay between the germline ends. CDR3 sequence: CASSLEEQGPTYYGYTF. The CDR3 DNA is TGTGCCAGCAGCTTAGAGGAACAGGGCCCCACCTATTATGGCTACACCTTC.

The chain is built from TRBV10-3 and TRBJ2-5; no definite D call. Per germline, CDR1 ENHRY and CDR2 SYGVKD. V gave up 0 bases and J gave up 5 bases, with 10 bases separating them. This CDR3 is built from 14 residues. The CDR3 spells CAISESGVSETQYF. In DNA form, the CDR3 reads TGTGCCATCAGTGAGTCTGGAGTGTCGGAGACCCAGTACTTC.

This clone occurred once. The V and J genes are TRBV18 and TRBJ1-2; TRBD1 aligns across 8 bases. After removal of 3 bases from V and 4 bases from J, the junction contained 7 bases not matched to a gene. The CDR3 has 15 amino acids. Per the germline V gene, CDR1 is KGHSH and CDR2 is LQKENI. CDR3 bases: TGTGCCAGCTCACCCGGGAACAGGGGGATCTATGGCTACACCTTC. Amino acid sequence: CASSPGNRGIYGYTF.

The chain recombines TRBV6-6 with TRBJ2-1, with D unresolved. The CDR3 spans 11 residues. The V end lost 4 bases, the J end lost 6 bases, and 4 bases lay between the germline ends. In germline, CDR1 is MNHNY, CDR2 SVGAGI (reference sequence). The CDR3 loop is CASSSSNEQFF. CDR3 in DNA: TGTGCCAGCAGTTCGTCCAATGAGCAGTTCTTC.

The gene calls are TRBV19 and TRBJ2-5; TRBD2 matches at 7 bases. The J call may be incorrect, as the DNA end agrees better with TRBJ2-7. Germline loops: CDR1 LNHDA, CDR2 SQIVND (reference sequence). The CDR3 extends over 15 amino acids. CDR3 sequence (DNA): TGTGCCAGTAGTATGGGGGGGGAGCTCTCCTACGAGCAGTACTTC. It is translated as CASSMGGELSYEQYF.

The sample holds a few counts of this clone. V gene TRBV6-1 combines with J gene TRBJ2-7; TRBD2 is a possible D gene (5 bases). Trimming stripped 1 base from V and 1 base from J, with 11 bases between. There are 15 residues in the CDR3. Germline V gives CDR1 MNHNS, CDR2 SASEGT. CDR3 protein: CASSEGPRGSYEQYF. CDR3 sequence (DNA): TGTGCCAGCAGTGAAGGTCCCCGAGGGTCCTACGAGCAGTACTTC.

This clone was picked up a small number of times. The junction departs from the called germline gene at one end, perhaps through a read error. The gene calls are TRBV7-9 and TRBJ2-1, with D perhaps matching TRBD2 (6 bases). The germline CDR1 and CDR2 sequences are SEHNR and FQNEAQ (reference sequence). This CDR3 is built from 15 residues. CDR3 coding DNA: TGTTCCAGCAGCTTAAGGAGGGGCACCTACAATGAGCAGTTCTTC. Translating gives CSSSLRRGTYNEQFF.

The V call is TRBV18, the J call TRBJ1-5; D remains unclear. V gave up 6 bases and J gave up 3 bases, with 12 bases separating them. The CDR3 sequence is 14 residues long. Looked up from germline, CDR1 is KGHSH and CDR2 is LQKENI. CDR3 residues: CASSVGSLNQPQHF. The CDR3 DNA is TGTGCCAGCTCTGTGGGGAGCCTCAATCAGCCCCAGCATTTT.

This clone appeared a single time. The chain's CDR3 is CASSWGGGGEAYNEQFF. CDR3 nucleotides: TGCGCCAGCAGCTGGGGTGGCGGGGGCGAAGCCTACAATGAGCAGTTCTTC. The J gene is TRBJ2-1, the V gene TRBV5-1, with D perhaps TRBD2 (7 bases). V was clipped by 3 bases and J by 2 bases, with 18 bases between them. The CDR3 contains 17 residues. Per germline, CDR1 SGHRS and CDR2 YFSETQ.

The V and J genes are TRBV18 and TRBJ1-4; the D gene is possibly TRBD1 (6 bases). The V end lost 2 bases, the J end lost 7 bases, and 14 bases lay between the germline ends. The CDR3 has 15 amino acids. Germline V gives CDR1 KGHSH, CDR2 LQKENI. The CDR3 sequence: CASSPSRQGIEKLFF. CDR3 coding DNA: TGTGCCAGCTCACCAAGTAGGCAGGGGATTGAAAAACTGTTTTTT.

This rearrangement joins TRBV19 to TRBJ1-6; 7 nucleotides line up with TRBD1. The CDR3 totals 15 residues. V was clipped by 4 bases and J by 7 bases; unmatched bases: 7. In germline, CDR1 is LNHDA, CDR2 SQIVND (reference sequence). The CDR3 here is CASSTDRLSNSPLHF. CDR3 bases: TGTGCCAGTAGTACGGACAGGTTAAGCAATTCACCCCTCCACTTT.

This clone was detected a few times. V and J are TRBV9 and TRBJ1-2; a possible D gene is TRBD1 (5 bases). Between the trimmed V and J ends, which lost 3 bases and 5 bases, there was a span of 17 bases. Germline lookup yields CDR1 SGDLS and CDR2 YYNGEE. The CDR3 extends over 15 amino acids. The CDR3 region is CASSAFTPGGYGYTF. The CDR3 DNA reads TGTGCCAGCAGCGCCTTCACCCCGGGGGGTTATGGCTACACCTTC.

This rearrangement joins TRBV18 to TRBJ1-1; D is ambiguous. V lost 6 bases and J 4 bases, leaving 12 bases between the germline ends. The CDR3 length is 13 residues. Looked up from germline, CDR1 is KGHSH and CDR2 is LQKENI. CDR3 residues: CASSARDLTEAFF. Here the CDR3 DNA reads TGTGCCAGCTCGGCTCGGGATCTCACTGAAGCTTTCTTT.

The chain combines TRBV6-1 with TRBJ2-2; 7 bases agree with TRBD2. V lost 10 bases and J lost 1; bases outside the gene matches: 6. CDR1 is MNHNS and CDR2 is SASEGT in the germline V gene. The CDR3 contains 14 residues. CDR3 loop: CATLLAENTGELFF. The CDR3, as DNA: TGTGCCACCCTCCTAGCGGAGAACACCGGGGAGCTGTTTTTT.

The V gene is TRBV9, the J gene TRBJ2-7; no clear D. V was shortened by 4 bases and J by 3 bases, with 11 bases between the two germline ends. The CDR3 sequence is 13 residues long. Germline V gene lookup returns CDR1 SGDLS and CDR2 YYNGEE. CDR3 loop: CASSLRQLYEQYF. The DNA of the CDR3 is TGTGCCAGCAGCCTCAGGCAACTCTACGAGCAGTACTTC.

The chain recombines TRBV19 with TRBJ1-2, with no clear D. The CDR3 is 13 residues long. In germline, CDR1 is LNHDA, CDR2 SQIVND (reference sequence). V lost 1 base to trimming and J lost 8 bases, with 11 bases between them. The CDR3 reads CASSIVEASGYTF. The CDR3 DNA follows: TGTGCCAGTAGTATAGTTGAGGCATCGGGCTACACCTTC.

This clone has a single count. The V and J genes are TRBV7-9 and TRBJ1-4; 7 bases fit TRBD1. The germline V gene encodes CDR1 SEHNR and CDR2 FQNEAQ (reference sequence). The CDR3 contains 15 residues. V gave up 5 bases and J gave up 5 bases; unmatched junction bases: 8. CDR3 bases: TGTGCCAGCAGCGCCGTTAGGGGGCACAATGAAAAACTGTTTTTT. It encodes CASSAVRGHNEKLFF.

The chain has TRBV9 and TRBJ2-3; perhaps TRBD2 as D (6 bases). Germline V gene data show CDR1 as SGDLS and CDR2 as YYNGEE. Trimming shortened V by 0 bases and J by 0 bases, and 8 bases separated the two germline ends. The CDR3 totals 15 residues. CDR3 sequence (DNA): TGTGCCAGCAGCGTAGCCGCGGGGAGCACAGATACGCAGTATTTT. This sequence encodes CASSVAAGSTDTQYF.

This sequence joins TRBV9 and TRBJ2-1; TRBD2 matches at 12 bases. CDR1 and CDR2 (germline): SGDLS, YYNGEE. Trimming removed 0 bases from V and 3 bases from J; junction bases left unmatched: 4. CDR3 length: 17 amino acids. The CDR3 region has the DNA TGTGCCAGCAGCGTAGGGACTAGCGGGGAGCACTACAATGAGCAGTTCTTC. Residues: CASSVGTSGEHYNEQFF.

This rearrangement joins TRBV15 to TRBJ2-2; 7 positions agree with TRBD2. Germline trimming cut 6 bases from V and 11 bases from J; bases unmatched to any gene: 15. This CDR3 has 15 residues. Germline V gene sequence: CDR1 LNHNV, CDR2 YYDKDF (reference sequence). CDR3: CATSKRGVPGGELFF. In DNA form, the CDR3 reads TGTGCCACCAGTAAGAGGGGCGTCCCGGGGGGAGAGCTGTTTTTT.

The rearrangement links TRBV2 to TRBJ1-5; D gene unclear. Germline values: CDR1 SNHLY, CDR2 FYNNEI. Trimming removed 11 bases at V and 4 bases at J, with 15 bases between. The CDR3 spans 13 residues. The CDR3 here is CASSPQANQPQHF. Here the CDR3 DNA reads TGTGCCTCGTCCCCGCAGGCTAATCAGCCCCAGCATTTT.

This clone occurred once. The chain is built from TRBV25-1 and TRBJ2-3, with no clear D. CDR1 is MGHDK and CDR2 is SYGVNS in the germline V gene. CDR3 length: 12 amino acids. V was cut by 4 bases and J by 7 bases, with 9 bases left in between. The CDR3 loop reads CASSATGNTQYF. The CDR3 DNA reads TGTGCCAGCAGTGCGACTGGAAATACGCAGTATTTT.

The rearrangement uses TRBV6-5 and TRBJ2-3, with TRBD1 matching 9 bases. The CDR3 covers 16 residues. CDR1 is MNHEY, CDR2 SVGAGI, per germline. Trimming removed 2 bases from V and 4 bases from J; junction bases left unmatched: 7. CDR3: CASSYAQGAGPDTQYF. Here the CDR3 DNA reads TGTGCCAGCAGTTACGCACAGGGGGCAGGGCCAGATACGCAGTATTTT.

The rearrangement links TRBV11-2 to TRBJ2-7; 11 bases are shared with TRBD2. The V gene's germline CDR1 is SGHAT and CDR2 FQNNGV. The CDR3 spans 16 residues. V was pared by 0 bases and J by 2 bases, with 3 bases of the junction left unmatched. The chain's CDR3 is CASSLDSGGAPYEQYF. The CDR3 nucleotides read TGTGCCAGCAGCTTAGATAGCGGGGGGGCCCCCTACGAGCAGTACTTC.

CDR3 amino acids: CASSLVPGLTYEQYF. The CDR3, as DNA: TGCGCCAGCAGCTTGGTGCCAGGCCTAACCTACGAGCAGTACTTC. V and J are TRBV5-1 and TRBJ2-7; unclear D gene. The length of the CDR3 is 15 residues. V was pared by 0 bases and J by 2 bases, with 12 bases between. Germline CDR1 reads SGHRS; CDR2 reads YFSETQ.

The chain joins TRBV5-7 to TRBJ2-3; the match to TRBD1 covers 9 bases. TRBV5-7 is identified as an open reading frame with a role that is uncertain. J lost 3 bases, V lost 4 bases, and 9 bases had no gene match. There are 16 residues in the CDR3. Here the CDR3 reads CASSRLQGARTDTQYF. The CDR3 bases are TGTGCCAGCAGCCGTCTACAGGGGGCGCGGACAGATACGCAGTATTTT.

The V and J genes are TRBV27 and TRBJ2-1; possible D gene TRBD1, 5 bases. The CDR3 runs to 14 residues. CDR1 and CDR2 from the germline V gene are MNHEY and SMNVEV (reference sequence). With 6 bases removed from V and 0 bases from J, the gap between germline ends came to 9 bases. CDR3 protein: CASSRDSSYNEQFF. The CDR3 bases are TGTGCCAGCAGCAGGGATAGCTCCTACAATGAGCAGTTCTTC.

This clone was recorded at least ten times. V and J are TRBV6-5 and TRBJ1-5, with D perhaps TRBD1 (6 bases). Trimming shortened V by 2 bases and J by 0 bases, and 8 bases separated the two germline ends. The CDR3 loop spans 15 amino acids. Germline CDR1 is MNHEY and CDR2 is SVGAGI. CDR3 in DNA: TGTGCCAGCAGTTACCGGACAGTTAGCAATCAGCCCCAGCATTTT. This sequence encodes CASSYRTVSNQPQHF.